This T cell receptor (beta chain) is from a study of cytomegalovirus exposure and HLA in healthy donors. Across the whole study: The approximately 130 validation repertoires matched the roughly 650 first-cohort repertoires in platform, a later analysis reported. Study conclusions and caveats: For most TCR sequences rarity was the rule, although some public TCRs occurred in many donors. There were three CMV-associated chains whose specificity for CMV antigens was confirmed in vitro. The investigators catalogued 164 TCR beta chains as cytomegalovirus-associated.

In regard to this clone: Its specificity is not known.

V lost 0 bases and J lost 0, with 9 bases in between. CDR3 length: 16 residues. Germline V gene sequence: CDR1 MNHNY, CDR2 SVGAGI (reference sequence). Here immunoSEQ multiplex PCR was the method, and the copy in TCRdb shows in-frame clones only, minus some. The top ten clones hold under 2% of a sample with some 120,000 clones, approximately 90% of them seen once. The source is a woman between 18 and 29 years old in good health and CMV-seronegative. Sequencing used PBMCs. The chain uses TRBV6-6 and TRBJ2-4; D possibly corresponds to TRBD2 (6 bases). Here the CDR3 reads CASSYSAGLAKNIQYF. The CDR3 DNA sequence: TGTGCCAGCAGTTACTCAGCGGGCTTAGCCAAAAACATTCAGTACTTC.